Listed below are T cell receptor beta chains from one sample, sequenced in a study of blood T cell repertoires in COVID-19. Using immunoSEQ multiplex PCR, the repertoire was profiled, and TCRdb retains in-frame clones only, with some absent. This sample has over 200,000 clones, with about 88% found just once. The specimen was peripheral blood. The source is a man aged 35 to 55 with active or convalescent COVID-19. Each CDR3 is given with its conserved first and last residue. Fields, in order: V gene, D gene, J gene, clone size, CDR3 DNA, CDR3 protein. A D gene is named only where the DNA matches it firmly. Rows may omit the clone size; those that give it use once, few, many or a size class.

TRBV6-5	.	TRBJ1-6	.	TGTGCCACCCCGGGGAGGGGCAAGAATAATTCACCCCTCCACTTT	CATPGRGKNNSPLHF
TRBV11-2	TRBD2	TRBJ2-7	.	TGTGCCAGCAGCTTATGGACTAGCGGAGATTCGTACGAGCAGTACTTC	CASSLWTSGDSYEQYF
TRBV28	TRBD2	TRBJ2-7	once	TGTGCCAGCAGTTTCGCCCTAGCGGGAACTCACGAGCAGTACTTC	CASSFALAGTHEQYF
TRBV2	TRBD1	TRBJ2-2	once	TGTGCCGGGAAAACCCAAGACAGGGGGATCGGGGAGCTGTTTTTT	CAGKTQDRGIGELFF
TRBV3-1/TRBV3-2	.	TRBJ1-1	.	TGTGCCAGCAGCCCCAATGGAGGGACTGAAGCTTTCTTT	CASSPNGGTEAFF
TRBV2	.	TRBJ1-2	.	TGTGCCAGCAGGGACAGCTATGGCTACACCTTC	CASRDSYGYTF
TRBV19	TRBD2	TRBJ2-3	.	TGTGCCAGTAGTAATGACCTCGGACTAGAAAGCTTGGATACGCAGTATTTT	CASSNDLGLESLDTQYF
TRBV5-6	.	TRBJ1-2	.	TGTGCCAGCAGCTTGGTTTATCGCCAGGGCCGCTATGGCTACACCTTC	CASSLVYRQGRYGYTF
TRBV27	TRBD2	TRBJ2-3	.	TGTGCCAGCAGTTTATCGCCACCAGGGGGGACTAGCGGGAGCACAGATACGCAGTATTTT	CASSLSPPGGTSGSTDTQYF
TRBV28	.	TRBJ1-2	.	TGTGCCTTGCAGGGCCACGACTATGGCTACACCTTC	CALQGHDYGYTF
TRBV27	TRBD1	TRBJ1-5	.	TGTGCCAGCAGTTTAATGACAGGGCTCCAGCCCCAGCATTTT	CASSLMTGLQPQHF
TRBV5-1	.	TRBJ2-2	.	TGCGCCAGCAGCCCAGTGGCCACCGGGGAGCTGTTTTTT	CASSPVATGELFF
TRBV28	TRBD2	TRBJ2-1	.	TGTGCCAGCAGTTCCCCGGGACTAGTGAACAATGAGCAGTTCTTC	CASSSPGLVNNEQFF
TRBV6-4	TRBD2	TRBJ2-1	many	TGTGCCAGCAGTGGGACTAGCGGCTCCTACAATGAGCAGTTCTTC	CASSGTSGSYNEQFF
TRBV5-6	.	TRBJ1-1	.	TGTGCCAGCAGCTTGACAGCGAACACTGAAGCTTTCTTT	CASSLTANTEAFF
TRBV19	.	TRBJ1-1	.	TGTGCCAGTACCATGGGTCCAGGGAACACTGAAGCTTTCTTT	CASTMGPGNTEAFF
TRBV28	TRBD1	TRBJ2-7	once	TGTGCCAGCGACAGGGGACAGGGTTGGCACGAGCAGTACTTC	CASDRGQGWHEQYF
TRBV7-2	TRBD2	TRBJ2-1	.	TGTGCCAGCAGCTTCCGCTGGGGGGGTGAGCAGTTCTTC	CASSFRWGGEQFF
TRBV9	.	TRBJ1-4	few	TGTGCCAGCAGCCTCACCGTCAGGAATGAAAAACTGTTTTTT	CASSLTVRNEKLFF
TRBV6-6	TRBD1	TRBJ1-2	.	TGTGCCAGCAGAGGGACAGGGTTTAACTATGGCTACACCTTC	CASRGTGFNYGYTF
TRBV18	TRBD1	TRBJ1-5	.	TGTGCCAGCTCACCGACCAAGACAGGGGGCCACGGATATAGCAATCAGCCCCAGCATTTT	CASSPTKTGGHGYSNQPQHF
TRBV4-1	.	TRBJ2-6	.	TGCGCCAGCAGCCAAGTGATAACAGCCTCTGGGGCCAACGTCCTGACTTTC	CASSQVITASGANVLTF
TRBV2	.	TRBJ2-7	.	TGTGCCACCCTAACAGGCGGTCTAAGAGGATACGAGCAGTACTTC	CATLTGGLRGYEQYF